This T cell receptor beta chain was captured in a study of cytomegalovirus exposure and HLA in healthy donors. Turning to the study itself: In a later analysis, it was reported that the 120 or so validation repertoires had been produced on the same platform as the 670 or so repertoires belonging to the first cohort. Study-wide results and caveats: The study listed under 200 cytomegalovirus-associated TCR beta chains.

Using immunoSEQ multiplex PCR, the repertoire was profiled, and TCRdb retains in-frame clones only, with some absent. The sample consists of roughly 120,000 clones, 89% of them appearing once. CDR1 and CDR2 from the germline V gene are SGHTA and FQGNSA. This CDR3 comprises 16 residues. V shed 0 bases and J 7 bases; nucleotides not matched to a gene: 8. Note on this clone: The target antigen is unknown.

Sequences were obtained from PBMCs. This sequence joins TRBV7-2 and TRBJ2-7; 11 positions agree with TRBD1. This receptor was taken from a man aged 25-40 years in good health and CMV-seronegative. This chain's CDR3 is CASSLAGTGGMREQYF. In nucleotides, the CDR3 is TGTGCCAGCAGCTTAGCAGGGACAGGGGGTATGAGGGAGCAGTACTTC.